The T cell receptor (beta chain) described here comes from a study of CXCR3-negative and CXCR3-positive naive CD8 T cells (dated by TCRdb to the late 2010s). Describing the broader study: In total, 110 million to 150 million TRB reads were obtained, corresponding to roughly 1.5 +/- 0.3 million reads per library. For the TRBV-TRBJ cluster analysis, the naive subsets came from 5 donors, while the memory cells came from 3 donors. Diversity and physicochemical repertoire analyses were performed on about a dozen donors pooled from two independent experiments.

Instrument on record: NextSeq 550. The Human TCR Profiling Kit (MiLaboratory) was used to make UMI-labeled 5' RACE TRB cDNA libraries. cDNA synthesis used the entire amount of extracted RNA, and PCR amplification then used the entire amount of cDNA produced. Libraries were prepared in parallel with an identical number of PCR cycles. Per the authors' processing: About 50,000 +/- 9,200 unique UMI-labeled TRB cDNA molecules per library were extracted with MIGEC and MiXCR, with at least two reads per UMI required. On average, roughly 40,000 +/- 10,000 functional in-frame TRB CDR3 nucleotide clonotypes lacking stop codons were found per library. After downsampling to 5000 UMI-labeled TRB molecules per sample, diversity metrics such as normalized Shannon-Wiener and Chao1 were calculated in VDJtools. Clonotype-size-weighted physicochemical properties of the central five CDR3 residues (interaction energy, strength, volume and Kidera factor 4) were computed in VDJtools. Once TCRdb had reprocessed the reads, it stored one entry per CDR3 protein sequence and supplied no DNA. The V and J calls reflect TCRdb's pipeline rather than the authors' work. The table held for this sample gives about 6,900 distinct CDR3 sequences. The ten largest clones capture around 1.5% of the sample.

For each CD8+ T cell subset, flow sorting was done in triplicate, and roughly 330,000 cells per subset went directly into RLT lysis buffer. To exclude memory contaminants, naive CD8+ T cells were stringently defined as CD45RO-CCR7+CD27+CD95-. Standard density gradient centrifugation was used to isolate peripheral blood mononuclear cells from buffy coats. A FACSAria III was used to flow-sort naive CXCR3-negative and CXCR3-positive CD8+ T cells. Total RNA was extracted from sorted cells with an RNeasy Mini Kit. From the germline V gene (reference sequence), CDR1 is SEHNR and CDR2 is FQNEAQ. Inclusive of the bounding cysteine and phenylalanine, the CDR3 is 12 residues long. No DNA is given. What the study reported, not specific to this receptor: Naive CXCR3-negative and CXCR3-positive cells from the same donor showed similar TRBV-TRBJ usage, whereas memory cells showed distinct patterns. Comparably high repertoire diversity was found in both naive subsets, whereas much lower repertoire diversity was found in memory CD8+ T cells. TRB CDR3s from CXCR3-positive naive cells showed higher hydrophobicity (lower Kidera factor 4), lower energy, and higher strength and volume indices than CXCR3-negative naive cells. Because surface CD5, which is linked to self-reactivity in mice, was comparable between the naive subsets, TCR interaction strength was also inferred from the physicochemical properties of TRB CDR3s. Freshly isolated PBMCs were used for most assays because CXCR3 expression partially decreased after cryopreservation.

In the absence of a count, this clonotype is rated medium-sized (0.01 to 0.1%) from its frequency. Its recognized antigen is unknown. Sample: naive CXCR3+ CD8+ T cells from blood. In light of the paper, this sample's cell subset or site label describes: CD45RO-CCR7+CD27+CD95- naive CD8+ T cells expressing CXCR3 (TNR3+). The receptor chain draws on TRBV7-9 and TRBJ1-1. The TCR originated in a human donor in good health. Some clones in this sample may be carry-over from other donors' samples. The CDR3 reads CASSFGPIEAFF.